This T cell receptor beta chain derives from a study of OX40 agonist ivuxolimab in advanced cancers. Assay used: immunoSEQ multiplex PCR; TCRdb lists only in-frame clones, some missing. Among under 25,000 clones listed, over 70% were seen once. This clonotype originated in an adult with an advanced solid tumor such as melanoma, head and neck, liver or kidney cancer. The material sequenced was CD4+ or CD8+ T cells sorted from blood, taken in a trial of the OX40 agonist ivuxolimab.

The CDR3 spells CASSPVWGAHTDTQYF. CDR3 DNA sequence: TGTGCCAGCTCACCAGTGTGGGGAGCCCACACAGATACGCAGTATTTT. The rearrangement links TRBV18 to TRBJ2-3, with D maybe TRBD2 (5 bases). The CDR3 covers 16 residues. Germline V lookup: CDR1 KGHSH, CDR2 LQKENI. V lost 2 bases, J lost 2 bases, and 14 bases lay in between.